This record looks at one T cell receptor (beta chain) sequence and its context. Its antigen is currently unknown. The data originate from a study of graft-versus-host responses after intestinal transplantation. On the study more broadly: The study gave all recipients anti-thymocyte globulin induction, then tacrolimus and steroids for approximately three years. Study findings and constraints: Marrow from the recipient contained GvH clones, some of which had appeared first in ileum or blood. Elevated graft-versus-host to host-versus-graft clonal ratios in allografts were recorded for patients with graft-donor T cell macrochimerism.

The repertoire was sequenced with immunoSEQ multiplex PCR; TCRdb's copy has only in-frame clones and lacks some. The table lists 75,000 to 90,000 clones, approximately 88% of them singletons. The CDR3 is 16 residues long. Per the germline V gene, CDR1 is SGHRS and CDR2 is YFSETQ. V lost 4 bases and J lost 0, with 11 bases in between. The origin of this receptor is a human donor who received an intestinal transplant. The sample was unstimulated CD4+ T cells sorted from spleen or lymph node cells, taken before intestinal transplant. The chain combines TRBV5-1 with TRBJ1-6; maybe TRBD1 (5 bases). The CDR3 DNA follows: TGCGCCAGCAGCCCCCGGGGGGGCTCCTATAATTCACCCCTCCACTTT. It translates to CASSPRGGSYNSPLHF.